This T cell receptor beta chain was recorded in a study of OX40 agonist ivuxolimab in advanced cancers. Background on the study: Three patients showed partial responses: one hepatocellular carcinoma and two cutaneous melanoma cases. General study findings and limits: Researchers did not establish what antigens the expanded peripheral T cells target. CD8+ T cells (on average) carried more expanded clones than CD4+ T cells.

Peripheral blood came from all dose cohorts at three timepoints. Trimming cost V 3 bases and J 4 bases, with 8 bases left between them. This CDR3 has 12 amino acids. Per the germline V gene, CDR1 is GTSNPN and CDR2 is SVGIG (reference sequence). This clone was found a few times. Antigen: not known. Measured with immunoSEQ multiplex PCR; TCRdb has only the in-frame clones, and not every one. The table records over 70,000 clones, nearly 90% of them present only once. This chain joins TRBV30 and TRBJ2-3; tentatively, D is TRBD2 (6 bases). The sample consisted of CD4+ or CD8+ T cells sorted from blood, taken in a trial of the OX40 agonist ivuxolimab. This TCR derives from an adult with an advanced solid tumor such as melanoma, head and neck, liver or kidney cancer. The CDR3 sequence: CAWRRLADTQYF. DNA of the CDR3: TGTGCCTGGAGGCGACTAGCAGATACGCAGTATTTT.